These T cell receptor beta chains were read from a single sample in a study of cytomegalovirus exposure and HLA in healthy donors. Assay: immunoSEQ multiplex PCR; the TCRdb copy retains only in-frame clones and omits some. This table has approximately 160,000 clones, around 80% appearing once. Sequencing used PBMCs. All receptors come from a woman between 45 and 60 years old in good health and CMV-seropositive. CDR3s include the opening cysteine and the closing phenylalanine or tryptophan.

v_gene: TRBV5-1; j_gene: TRBJ2-5; CDR3aa: CASSVLAEDQETQYF
v_gene: TRBV14; j_gene: TRBJ1-6; CDR3aa: CASSQERRRLNNSPLHF
v_gene: TRBV15; j_gene: TRBJ2-6; CDR3aa: CATSSRRGSGANVLTF
v_gene: TRBV29-1; j_gene: TRBJ2-1; CDR3aa: CSVGLGSRIYNEQFF
v_gene: TRBV28; j_gene: TRBJ1-2; CDR3aa: CASSPGGAGGYTF
v_gene: TRBV5-6; j_gene: TRBJ1-1; CDR3aa: CASSLWRTGGTEAFF
v_gene: TRBV4-3; j_gene: TRBJ2-1; CDR3aa: CASSQEDMRRGYNEQFF
v_gene: TRBV7-2; j_gene: TRBJ2-1; CDR3aa: CASSLWSGLGNEQFF
v_gene: TRBV6-1; j_gene: TRBJ1-2; CDR3aa: CASSESGGYGYTF
v_gene: TRBV7-9; j_gene: TRBJ2-2; CDR3aa: CASPRDRGKLFF
v_gene: TRBV7-8; j_gene: TRBJ1-1; CDR3aa: CASSLIWGAPEAFF
v_gene: TRBV7-9; j_gene: TRBJ1-2; CDR3aa: CASNSRDSIYGYTF
v_gene: TRBV2; j_gene: TRBJ1-2; CDR3aa: CATRGQDYGYTF
v_gene: TRBV5-1; j_gene: TRBJ2-7; CDR3aa: CASSGGGQWGSSYEQYF
v_gene: TRBV7-9; j_gene: TRBJ1-5; CDR3aa: CATSPVDRADQPQHF
v_gene: TRBV5-4; j_gene: TRBJ2-3; CDR3aa: CASSPSLGTDTQYF
v_gene: TRBV5-1; j_gene: TRBJ2-1; CDR3aa: CASSSLAGGSYNEQFF
v_gene: TRBV29-1; j_gene: TRBJ1-1; CDR3aa: CSVGRGTEAFF
v_gene: TRBV29-1; j_gene: TRBJ2-7; CDR3aa: CSVASRSNSYEQYF
v_gene: TRBV12-2; j_gene: TRBJ1-6; CDR3aa: CASRFSSGTKDAVTLHF
v_gene: TRBV6-4; j_gene: TRBJ2-2; CDR3aa: CASSDSGSNTGELFF
v_gene: TRBV11-3; j_gene: TRBJ2-1; CDR3aa: CASSPGLAGSDEQFF
v_gene: TRBV5-1; j_gene: TRBJ2-7; CDR3aa: CASSLGVHYEQYF
v_gene: TRBV10-3; j_gene: TRBJ1-5; CDR3aa: CAISETGGSNQPQHF
v_gene: TRBV7-3; j_gene: TRBJ2-5; CDR3aa: CASSQAGAKLETQYF
v_gene: TRBV4-3; j_gene: TRBJ1-2; CDR3aa: CASSHRGGGGYTF
v_gene: TRBV19; j_gene: TRBJ2-5; CDR3aa: CASKNRGRETQYF
v_gene: TRBV5-1; j_gene: TRBJ2-3; CDR3aa: CASSGSGRATDTQYF
v_gene: TRBV6-1; j_gene: TRBJ2-1; CDR3aa: CASSELWSGNNEQFF
v_gene: TRBV4-3; j_gene: TRBJ2-2; CDR3aa: CASSQADRNTGELFF
v_gene: TRBV21-1; j_gene: TRBJ2-7; CDR3aa: CASSSRQEGSYEQYF
v_gene: TRBV7-2; j_gene: .; CDR3aa: CASSRAGGPSSYEQYF
v_gene: TRBV7-2; j_gene: TRBJ1-6; CDR3aa: CATDAGLTYNSPLHF
v_gene: TRBV5-4; j_gene: TRBJ2-7; CDR3aa: CASSFNGGLGDEQYF
v_gene: TRBV2; j_gene: TRBJ2-5; CDR3aa: CASSWGGETQYF
v_gene: TRBV7-9; j_gene: TRBJ2-3; CDR3aa: CSSSLVLSGVGDTQYF
v_gene: TRBV6-1; j_gene: TRBJ2-3; CDR3aa: CASLREVRTDTQYF
v_gene: TRBV13; j_gene: TRBJ1-3; CDR3aa: CASSSFLQGYRNTIYF
v_gene: TRBV9; j_gene: TRBJ2-7; CDR3aa: CASSTGGGGTSYEQYF
v_gene: TRBV18; j_gene: TRBJ2-7; CDR3aa: CASSPPASGVTYEQYF
v_gene: TRBV9; j_gene: TRBJ1-3; CDR3aa: CASSVDPGSGNTIYF
v_gene: TRBV28; j_gene: TRBJ2-7; CDR3aa: CATRTRDRGGYEQYF
v_gene: TRBV10-3; j_gene: .; CDR3aa: CAISGAGGYEQYF
v_gene: TRBV7-9; j_gene: TRBJ1-3; CDR3aa: CASRTSGNTIYF
v_gene: TRBV5-5; j_gene: TRBJ1-4; CDR3aa: CASSGTLYEKLFF
v_gene: TRBV7-6; j_gene: TRBJ1-1; CDR3aa: CASSLEGTGDTEAFF
v_gene: TRBV29-1; j_gene: TRBJ2-2; CDR3aa: CSVVVMGQANTGELFF
v_gene: TRBV9; j_gene: TRBJ2-3; CDR3aa: CASSVGTSGGTDTQYF
v_gene: TRBV18; j_gene: TRBJ1-2; CDR3aa: CASSLGQGGHTF
v_gene: TRBV2; j_gene: TRBJ2-1; CDR3aa: CASSGQEFNEQFF
v_gene: TRBV7-2; j_gene: TRBJ1-2; CDR3aa: CASSLAGQGANYGYTF
v_gene: TRBV4-2; j_gene: TRBJ2-7; CDR3aa: CASSQPGQGPYEQYF
v_gene: TRBV7-6; j_gene: TRBJ2-7; CDR3aa: CASSLEKGERGTGGYEQYF
v_gene: TRBV20-1; j_gene: TRBJ1-1; CDR3aa: CSVTLNTEAFF
v_gene: TRBV4-2; j_gene: TRBJ2-5; CDR3aa: CASSQDARQETQYF
v_gene: TRBV7-2; j_gene: TRBJ1-2; CDR3aa: CASSRPGGLYGYTF
v_gene: TRBV5-1; j_gene: TRBJ1-5; CDR3aa: CASSLSPSNQPQHF
v_gene: TRBV10-3; j_gene: TRBJ2-7; CDR3aa: CAISDGRIYEQYF
v_gene: TRBV7-2; j_gene: TRBJ2-7; CDR3aa: CASSHRAGGDSYEQYF